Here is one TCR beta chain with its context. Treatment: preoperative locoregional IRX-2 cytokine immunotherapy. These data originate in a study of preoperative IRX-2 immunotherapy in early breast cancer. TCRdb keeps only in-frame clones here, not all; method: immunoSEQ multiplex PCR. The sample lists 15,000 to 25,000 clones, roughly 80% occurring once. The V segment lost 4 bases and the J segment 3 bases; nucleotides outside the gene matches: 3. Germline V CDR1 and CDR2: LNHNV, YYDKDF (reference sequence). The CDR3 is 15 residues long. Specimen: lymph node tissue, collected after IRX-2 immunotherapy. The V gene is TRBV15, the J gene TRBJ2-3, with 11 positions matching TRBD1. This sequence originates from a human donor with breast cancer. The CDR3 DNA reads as TGTGCCACCAGCATCGGGACAGGGGGGACAGATACGCAGTATTTT. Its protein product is CATSIGTGGTDTQYF.